The text below deals with one T cell receptor beta chain. Its cognate antigen is unknown. CDR1 KGHSH and CDR2 LQKENI come from the germline V gene. This CDR3 is built from 15 residues. V was shortened by 4 bases and J by 7 bases, with 16 bases between the two germline ends. Libraries were prepared by immunoSEQ multiplex PCR; TCRdb keeps only in-frame clonotypes and omits some of them. The data hold 85,000 to 100,000 clones, with 85% to 90% observed a single time. This sample is part of a study of T cell responses to AZD1222 COVID-19 vaccine. Study conclusions and caveats: Spike-specific TCR repertoires showed rising breadth and depth after two AZD1222 doses. Repertoire samples came only from after the peak T cell response. Donors skewed white British and female; clonal diversity was possibly underestimated. Within unmutated variant regions lay the reported targets of nearly half of spike-specific TCRs.

The sequencing used peripheral blood, collected 28 days after the second AZD1222 dose. This chain joins TRBV18 and TRBJ1-4, with TRBD1 as a possible D gene (5 bases). This receptor was taken from an adult who received the AZD1222 COVID-19 vaccine. The CDR3 nucleotides read TGTGCCAGCTCACGAGGAGGGGAGGGAGTTGAAAAACTGTTTTTT. This sequence encodes CASSRGGEGVEKLFF. Filled out from reference TRBV18 and TRBJ1-4, the complete variable domain reads NAGVMQNPRHLVRRRGQEARLRCSPMKGHSHVYWYRQLPEEGLKFMVYLQKENIIDESGMPKERFSAEFPKEGPSILRIQQVVRGDSAAYFCASSRGGEGVEKLFFGSGTQLSVL.